A selection of T cell receptor beta chains follows, all from one sample in a study of shared clonotypes between healthy human individuals. The repertoire was sequenced with immunoSEQ multiplex PCR; TCRdb's copy has only in-frame clones and lacks some. This sample has around 1.9 million clones; roughly 91% occur once, and the top ten carry around 1.7%. Sequenced input: naive CD8+ T cells from PBMCs. Receptor source: a man between 18 and 35 years old in good health. Some clones in this sample may be carry-over from other donors' samples. The conserved cysteine and the conserved F or W are not part of the CDR3 here. D genes are given only for firm matches.

D,length,V,J,CDR3
-,13,TRBV6-5,TRBJ2-1,ASSPTQSSYNEQF
-,13,TRBV25-1,TRBJ2-7,ASSEYRSGTPEQY
TRBD2,11,TRBV6-5,TRBJ2-7,ASPRGVCNEQY
-,14,TRBV5-6,TRBJ2-1,ASSLIHGLSGNEQF
TRBD2,12,TRBV19,TRBJ2-7,ASSIRGESYEQY
TRBD2,15,TRBV5-1,TRBJ2-1,ASSPALSGSSYNEQF
TRBD1,13,TRBV5-1,TRBJ1-5,ASSLAGGSNQPQH
-,14,TRBV4-3,TRBJ2-1,ASSSTVERRVDEQF
-,13,TRBV15,TRBJ1-1,ATSPHRTGYTEAF
-,12,TRBV27,TRBJ2-5,ASSLVGAQETQY
-,12,TRBV18,TRBJ2-7,ASSPPPTVNEQY
-,12,TRBV29-1,TRBJ2-4,SVGGSSNQNIQY
TRBD2,15,TRBV29-1,TRBJ2-1,SVEGLAGGGSYNEQF
-,13,TRBV14,TRBJ2-2,ASSPTRMNTGELF
-,11,TRBV7-8,TRBJ2-7,ASTLRLADEQY
-,12,TRBV14,TRBJ2-7,ASSQEMLVGEQY
TRBD2,14,TRBV2,TRBJ2-1,ASSEEGAGIYNEQF
-,12,TRBV15,TRBJ2-3,AIGAGRTADTQY
-,11,TRBV11-2,TRBJ1-5,ASSYFNGQPQH
TRBD2,14,TRBV7-9,TRBJ2-5,ASSGRTSGRPETQY
TRBD2,13,TRBV9,TRBJ2-7,ASSLTSGSGYEQY
-,11,TRBV28,TRBJ2-7,ASSYEVAYEQY
-,12,TRBV6-1,TRBJ2-7,ASSWAPVAYEQY
-,10,TRBV28,TRBJ2-7,ASSFSFREQY
-,13,TRBV13,TRBJ2-7,ASSLGRTVSYEQY
TRBD1,13,TRBV27,TRBJ1-1,ASSERGQGNTEAF
TRBD2,11,TRBV5-1,TRBJ2-1,ASNLAGGNEQF
-,8,TRBV29-1,TRBJ1-1,SAQNTEAF
-,13,TRBV9,TRBJ1-4,ASSAGHATNEKLF
-,13,TRBV27,TRBJ2-1,ASSLGERLYNEQF
-,10,TRBV19,TRBJ1-1,ASSRGNTEAF
-,8,TRBV29-1,TRBJ2-1,SVELYEQF
TRBD2,13,TRBV9,TRBJ2-1,ASSPTLAGVNEQF
-,10,TRBV7-8,TRBJ2-7,ASSLRVYEQY
-,12,TRBV7-2,TRBJ2-7,ASSAPGPVYEQY
-,12,TRBV19,TRBJ1-1,ASSISRGHTEAF
TRBD2,13,TRBV7-9,TRBJ2-1,ASLEGTSGYNEQF
-,16,TRBV18,TRBJ2-6,ASSPQGRAPSGANVLT
-,11,TRBV6-5,TRBJ1-1,ASSYTADTEAF
TRBD1,12,TRBV7-9,TRBJ1-1,ASSLGAGDRGTF
-,12,TRBV4-2,TRBJ1-3,ASSQDPSGNTIY
-,13,TRBV4-3,TRBJ2-3,ASSQDMRLADTQY
-,14,TRBV28,TRBJ2-2,ASSFAGAVNTGELF
-,11,TRBV10-1,TRBJ1-1,ASSEALNTEAF
-,11,TRBV4-3,TRBJ1-2,ASSQDQTDGYT
TRBD1,9,TRBV10-3,TRBJ1-1,AITGGTEAF
-,11,TRBV2,TRBJ1-3,ASSEPRGNTIY
-,12,TRBV11-2,TRBJ1-2,ASSLEPWYYGYT
TRBD1,14,TRBV28,TRBJ1-2,ASTSKRADRGDGYT
-,13,TRBV4-1,TRBJ2-2,ASSQDGWRTGELF
TRBD2,13,TRBV7-9,TRBJ2-7,ASSAASGRGYEQY
TRBD2,19,TRBV13,TRBJ2-1,ASSLVLMRTTAGGSGDEQF
-,12,TRBV6-5,TRBJ2-7,ASGVAETHYEQY
-,11,TRBV7-2,TRBJ1-2,ASSLGVINGYT
-,11,TRBV5-6,TRBJ2-7,ASSPPELGEQY
TRBD2,12,TRBV9,TRBJ2-1,ASSVTSVYNEQF
TRBD2,14,TRBV7-9,TRBJ2-7,ASSPGLAGGSYEQY
-,13,TRBV5-5,TRBJ1-5,ASSLVPGSNQPQH
TRBD2,12,TRBV6-5,TRBJ2-1,ASSLTSGSYEQF